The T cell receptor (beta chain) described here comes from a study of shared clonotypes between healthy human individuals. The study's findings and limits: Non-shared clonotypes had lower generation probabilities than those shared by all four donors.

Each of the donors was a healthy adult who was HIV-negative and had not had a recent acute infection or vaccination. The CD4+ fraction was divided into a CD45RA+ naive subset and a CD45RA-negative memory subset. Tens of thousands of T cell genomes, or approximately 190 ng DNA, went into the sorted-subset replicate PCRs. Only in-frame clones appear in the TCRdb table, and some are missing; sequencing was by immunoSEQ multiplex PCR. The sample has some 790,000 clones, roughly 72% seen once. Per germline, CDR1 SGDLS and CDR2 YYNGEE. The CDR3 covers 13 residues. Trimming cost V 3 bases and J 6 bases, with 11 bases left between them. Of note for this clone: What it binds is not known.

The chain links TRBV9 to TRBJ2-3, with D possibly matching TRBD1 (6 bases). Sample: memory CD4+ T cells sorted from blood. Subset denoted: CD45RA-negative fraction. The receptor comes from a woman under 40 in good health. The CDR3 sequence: CASSATGMDTQYF. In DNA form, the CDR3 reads TGTGCCAGCAGCGCTACAGGGATGGATACGCAGTATTTT.